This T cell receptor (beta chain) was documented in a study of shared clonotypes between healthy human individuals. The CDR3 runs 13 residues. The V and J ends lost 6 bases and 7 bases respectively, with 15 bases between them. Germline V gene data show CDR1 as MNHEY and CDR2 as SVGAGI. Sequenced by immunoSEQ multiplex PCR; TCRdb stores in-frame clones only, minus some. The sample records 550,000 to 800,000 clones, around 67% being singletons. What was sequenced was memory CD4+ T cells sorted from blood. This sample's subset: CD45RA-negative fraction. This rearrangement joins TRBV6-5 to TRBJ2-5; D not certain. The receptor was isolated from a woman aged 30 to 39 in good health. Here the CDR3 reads CASRATDPGTQYF. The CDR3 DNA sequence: TGTGCCAGCAGGGCGACGGACCCAGGGACCCAGTACTTC.